Each of the 12 T cell receptor beta chains below was sequenced from the same sample in a study of T-cell memory formation after mild COVID-19 (dated by TCRdb to the early 2020s). Receptor amplification or capture employed 5' RACE. The sequencer was an Illumina NovaSeq 6000. TCRdb passed the public sequencing reads through fastp at Q25 and MiXCR, retaining productive beta sequences. When rows share a CDR3 protein, they turn into one entry using the most common DNA and genes. The sample table shows 100,000 to 150,000 distinct CDR3 sequences, and about a sixth are seen once. 5.2% of the sample is held by the ten biggest clonotypes. Sequencing was performed on PBMCs or a T cell subset sorted from them (not recorded which). These receptors were taken from a man aged 18-30 years who had mild COVID-19 (a few samples of this study predate the infection). The sample titles of this study are shuffled in the database, so cell type and time point are left out; the donor was told from shared clones.

This clonotype came up many times. The chain uses TRBV7-2 and TRBJ2-2, with D hard to call. V dropped 1 base and J dropped 6 bases, with 9 bases sitting between them. This CDR3 region has 14 residues. Per germline, CDR1 SGHTA and CDR2 FQGNSA. The CDR3 loop is CASSLDMVAGELFF. The CDR3 coding sequence is TGTGCCAGCAGCTTAGATATGGTAGCCGGGGAGCTGTTTTTT.

The chain combines TRBV11-2 with TRBJ2-2; 8 nucleotides match TRBD1. Germline CDR1 reads SGHAT; CDR2 reads FQNNGV. V shed 2 bases, J shed 4 bases, and the junction held 9 bases outside the gene matches. The CDR3 contains 17 residues. The CDR3 region is CASSLRSGGASTGELFF. In DNA form, the CDR3 reads TGTGCCAGCAGCTTAAGGTCAGGGGGCGCATCCACCGGGGAGCTGTTTTTT.

Of note for this clonotype: Mismatch with germline at one junction end may stem from a read error. This chain connects TRBV4-3 to TRBJ2-7, with 9 bases identical to TRBD1. Germline V gene lookup returns CDR1 LGHNA and CDR2 YSLEER. The CDR3 extends over 15 amino acids. In DNA form, the CDR3 reads TGCGCCAGCGGCCAAGAAGGGACAGGGATCTACGAGCAGTACTTC. It yields the protein CASGQEGTGIYEQYF.

This clonotype was counted between two and nine times. V usage is TRBV7-2 and J usage is TRBJ2-1; tentatively, D is TRBD2 (5 bases). This CDR3 region has 14 residues. Trimming took off 1 base at V and 4 bases at J, with 8 bases between the two ends. CDR1 is SGHTA and CDR2 is FQGNSA in the germline V gene. CDR3: CASSLVEGYNEQFF. In DNA form, the CDR3 reads TGTGCCAGCAGCTTAGTAGAGGGATACAATGAGCAGTTCTTC.

This clonotype has more than one count but fewer than ten. This chain connects TRBV19 to TRBJ1-5; 9 nucleotides line up with TRBD1. V lost 5 bases to trimming and J lost 0 bases; unmatched junction nucleotides: 5. The germline CDR1 and CDR2 sequences are LNHDA and SQIVND (reference sequence). This CDR3 spans 16 amino acids. CDR3 DNA: TGTGCCAGTAGTTCCCGACAGGGGGTTAGCAATCAGCCCCAGCATTTT. Translated, it gives CASSSRQGVSNQPQHF.

This clonotype was seen a few times. The V call is TRBV29-1, the J call TRBJ2-7; a possible D gene is TRBD1 (5 bases). Germline V gene data show CDR1 as SQVTM and CDR2 as ANQGSEA. The CDR3 covers 12 residues. V shed 3 bases and J shed 5 bases, with 11 bases lying between them. The CDR3, as DNA: TGCAGCGTTGACCCCAGGGATAACGAGCAGTACGTC. It specifies CSVDPRDNEQYV.

This clonotype has only a few counts. The chain links TRBV6-5 to TRBJ2-3; D gene uncertain. Trimming removed 8 bases at V and 4 bases at J, with 10 bases between. This CDR3 is 12 amino acids long. Germline lookup yields CDR1 MNHEY and CDR2 SVGAGI. In DNA, the CDR3 is TGTGCCAGCGGCATAGACCCAGATACGCAGTATTTT. Translating gives CASGIDPDTQYF.

In DNA, the CDR3 is TGTGCCAGCAGCCTCCCTAGCGGGGGGGCTCGCACAGATACGCAGTATTTT. This encodes CASSLPSGGARTDTQYF. V and J are TRBV7-9 and TRBJ2-3; 12 bases line up with TRBD2. Germline V gives CDR1 SEHNR, CDR2 FQNEAQ (reference sequence). This CDR3 has 17 residues. V was pared by 5 bases and J by 1 base, with 7 bases of the junction left unmatched.

This clonotype turned up a few times. The genes are TRBV3-1 and TRBJ1-1; D is unresolved. Trimming pared 1 base from V and 0 bases from J, leaving 6 bases between. The CDR3 has 14 residues. Germline V gene sequence: CDR1 LGHDT, CDR2 YNNKEL (reference sequence). The CDR3 nucleotides are TGTGCCAGCAGCCAAGCTTCTATGAACACTGAAGCTTTCTTT. Protein sequence: CASSQASMNTEAFF. Based on the CDR3 plus reference TRBV3-1 and TRBJ1-1, the full variable domain is DTAVSQTPKYLVTQMGNDKSIKCEQNLGHDTMYWYKQDSKKFLKIMFSYNNKELIINETVPNRFSPKSPDKAHLNLHINSLELGDSAVYFCASSQASMNTEAFFGQGTRLTVV.

This clonotype was recorded at least ten times. This chain joins TRBV5-5 and TRBJ1-2; TRBD1 matches at 7 bases. V dropped 4 bases and J dropped 2; count of bases not matched to a gene: 5. CDR3 length: 14 residues. Germline-derived CDR1 and CDR2 are SGHKS and YYEKEE (reference sequence). The CDR3 loop reads CASSPGDSNYGYTF. The CDR3 DNA sequence: TGTGCCAGCAGCCCGGGGGACAGCAACTATGGCTACACCTTC.

This clonotype has a handful of counts. The chain links TRBV29-1 to TRBJ2-1, with D possibly TRBD1 on 6 matching bases. The V end was cut by 6 bases, the J end by 9 bases, with 18 bases between. CDR3 length: 13 residues. CDR1 and CDR2 (germline): SQVTM, ANQGSEA. CDR3 nucleotides: TGCAGCGTCACCGGGACACAGAGGGGTGAGCAGTTCTTC. This encodes CSVTGTQRGEQFF.

Many counts were recorded for this clonotype. The chain is built from TRBV12-3 or TRBV12-4 and TRBJ2-1, with TRBD1 matching 7 bases. This CDR3 is built from 13 residues. After removal of 6 bases from V and 11 bases from J, the junction contained 10 bases not matched to a gene. The CDR3 reads CASSFTLTGQQFF. CDR3 in DNA: TGTGCCAGCAGCTTTACTCTGACAGGGCAGCAGTTCTTC.